This T cell receptor (beta chain) was profiled in a study of T cell clonotyping in hematopoietic cell transplantation. Broader study findings: At the given depth, recipient repertoires were over 95% de novo clonotypes.

Concerning this clone: Its matching antigen is unknown.

Generated by immunoSEQ multiplex PCR, the TCRdb table keeps only in-frame clones and is missing some. Of under 5,500 clones listed, about 90% are singletons. The length of the CDR3 is 15 residues. V gave up 5 bases and J gave up 1 base, with 14 bases separating them. Germline loops: CDR1 LNHDA, CDR2 SQIVND (reference sequence). The sequenced sample was peripheral blood mononuclear cells. The V gene is TRBV19, the J gene TRBJ1-2; D is unresolved. The sequence derives from a man in his forties or fifties in good health. Some clones in this sample may be carry-over from other donors' samples. CDR3 coding DNA: TGTGCCAGTAGTGGTGGGGAGTGGGGTAACTATGGCTACACCTTC. Amino acid sequence: CASSGGEWGNYGYTF.